The rows below give T cell receptor beta chains drawn from one sample of a study of cytomegalovirus exposure and HLA in healthy donors. Clones were sequenced by immunoSEQ multiplex PCR, and TCRdb holds only the in-frame ones, with some missing. The sample lists 150,000 to 200,000 clones, approximately 80% occurring once. Material: PBMCs. The receptors were gathered from a young woman in good health and CMV-seropositive. Each CDR3 is given with its conserved first and last residue. D genes are given only for firm matches. Only part of the rows carry a size: once, few, many, or a class if the clone is expanded.

CDR3 protein | CDR3 DNA | V gene | clone size | D gene | J gene
CASSQDYTGVIYTF | TGCGCCAGCAGCCAGGATTACACAGGGGTCATCTACACCTTC | TRBV4-3 | NA | TRBD1 | TRBJ1-2
CASSLASLGTSGFPDTQYF | TGTGCCAGCAGCTTAGCGTCTTTAGGGACTAGCGGGTTTCCCGATACGCAGTATTTT | TRBV7-9 | NA | TRBD2 | TRBJ2-3
CASSQDWRGGSIGELFF | TGTGCCAGCAGCCAAGATTGGCGGGGGGGCTCTATCGGGGAGCTGTTTTTT | TRBV4-2 | few | TRBD2 | TRBJ2-2
CASSAGRTDTQYF | TGTGCCAGCAGCGCGGGGCGCACAGATACGCAGTATTTT | TRBV11-3 | few | NA | TRBJ2-3
CASRYMDRDTHGYTF | TGTGCCAGCAGATACATGGACAGGGATACCCATGGCTACACCTTC | TRBV5-6 | NA | TRBD1 | TRBJ1-2
CASKQAKNIQYF | TGTGCCAGCAAACAAGCCAAAAACATTCAGTACTTC | TRBV5-4 | once | NA | TRBJ2-4
CASTPVGGAKNIQYF | TGTGCCAGCACCCCTGTGGGAGGGGCCAAAAACATTCAGTACTTC | TRBV6-5 | once | TRBD2 | TRBJ2-4
CASSTGDRGFRGYTF | TGCGCCAGCAGCACGGGGGACAGGGGATTCCGTGGCTACACCTTC | TRBV5-1 | NA | TRBD1 | TRBJ1-2
CASSPPERPETQYF | TGTGCCAGCAGCCCCCCGGAGCGACCAGAGACCCAGTACTTC | TRBV6-5 | NA | NA | TRBJ2-5
CASTPRGSFDIQYF | TGTGCCAGCACTCCACGGGGTTCATTCGACATTCAGTACTTC | TRBV25-1 | NA | NA | TRBJ2-4
CASSYLGQGITDTQYF | TGTGCCAGCAGCTACCTCGGACAGGGAATCACAGATACGCAGTATTTT | TRBV6-6 | NA | TRBD1 | TRBJ2-3
CSVGQGNQPQHF | TGCAGCGTTGGACAGGGAAATCAGCCCCAGCATTTT | TRBV29-1 | once | TRBD1 | TRBJ1-5